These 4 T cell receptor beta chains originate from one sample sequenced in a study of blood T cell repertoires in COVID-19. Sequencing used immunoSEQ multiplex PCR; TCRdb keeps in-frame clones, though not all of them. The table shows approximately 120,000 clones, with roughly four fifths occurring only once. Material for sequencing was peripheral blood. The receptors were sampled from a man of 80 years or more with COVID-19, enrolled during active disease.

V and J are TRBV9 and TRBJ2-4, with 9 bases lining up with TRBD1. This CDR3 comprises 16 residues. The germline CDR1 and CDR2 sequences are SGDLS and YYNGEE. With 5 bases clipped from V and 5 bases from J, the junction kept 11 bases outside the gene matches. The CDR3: CASRDYRGPLENIQYF. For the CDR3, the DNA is TGTGCCAGCAGGGATTACAGGGGGCCCTTGGAAAACATTCAGTACTTC.

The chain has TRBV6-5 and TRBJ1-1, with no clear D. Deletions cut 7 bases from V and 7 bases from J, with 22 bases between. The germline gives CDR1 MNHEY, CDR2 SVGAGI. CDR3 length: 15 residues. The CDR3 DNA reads TGTGCCAGCATTCCGCCCTTGTGGGCCAGCAGTGAAGCTTTCTTT. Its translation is CASIPPLWASSEAFF.

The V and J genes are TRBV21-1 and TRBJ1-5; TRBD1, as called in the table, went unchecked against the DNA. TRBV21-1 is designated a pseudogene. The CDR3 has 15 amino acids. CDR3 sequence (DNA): TGTGCCAGCAGCCTACAGGGCACGAGCAATCAGCCCCAGCATTTT. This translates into CASSLQGTSNQPQHF.

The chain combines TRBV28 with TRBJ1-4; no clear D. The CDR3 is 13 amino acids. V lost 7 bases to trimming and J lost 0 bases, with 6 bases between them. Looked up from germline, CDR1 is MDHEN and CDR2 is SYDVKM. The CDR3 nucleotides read TGTGCCAGCACGCGCGCAACTAATGAAAAACTGTTTTTT. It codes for CASTRATNEKLFF. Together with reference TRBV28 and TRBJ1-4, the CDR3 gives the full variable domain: DVKVTQSSRYLVKRTGEKVFLECVQDMDHENMFWYRQDPGLGLRLIYFSYDVKMKEKGDIPEGYSVSREKKERFSLILESASTNQTSMYLCASTRATNEKLFFGSGTQLSVL.